These 3 T cell receptor beta chains were all obtained from the same sample, sequenced in a study of T cell changes during pregnancy in multiple sclerosis. Libraries were prepared by immunoSEQ multiplex PCR; TCRdb keeps only in-frame clonotypes and omits some of them. The repertoire holds 40,000 to 45,000 clones, with less than 95% as singletons. This specimen consisted of peripheral blood, obtained in the third trimester of pregnancy. The receptors come from a female donor with multiple sclerosis, enrolled in a pregnancy study.

This clone occurred once. The rearrangement joins TRBV7-2 to TRBJ2-3, with D perhaps matching TRBD2 (6 bases). Germline CDR1 is SGHTA and CDR2 is FQGNSA. CDR3 length: 13 residues. V was clipped by 7 bases and J by 3 bases, with 11 bases between them. The CDR3 DNA is TGTGCCAGCACCCTGGGAGGAACAGATACGCAGTATTTT. The encoded protein is CASTLGGTDTQYF.

The genes are TRBV7-9 and TRBJ2-2; tentative D call: TRBD2 (6 bases). V lost 1 base, J lost 1 base, and 7 bases lay in between. CDR3 length equals 15 residues. Germline V gene data show CDR1 as SEHNR and CDR2 as FQNEAQ (reference sequence). This CDR3 is CASSLGSGNTGELFF. DNA for the CDR3: TGTGCCAGCAGCTTAGGTAGCGGGAACACCGGGGAGCTGTTTTTT.

The genes are TRBV28 and TRBJ1-2; D may be TRBD1 (5 bases). The CDR3 length is 15 residues. Trimming removed 1 base at V and 3 bases at J, with 12 bases between. The germline CDR1 and CDR2 sequences are MDHEN and SYDVKM. CDR3: CASSLSAGRDYGYTF. In DNA, the CDR3 is TGTGCCAGCAGTTTATCGGCAGGGAGGGACTATGGCTACACCTTC.